This TCR beta chain was profiled in a study of blood T cells in healthy people across ages. Donors ranged from about 6 to 95 years old and were healthy Caucasians in Russia. A second PCR, run for about 6 to 11 cycles, used a sample-barcoded 5' primer plus a J-beta primer mix. TCRdb re-derived calls from the 5' RACE reads in MiXCR, one entry per CDR3 protein. The data contain 650,000 to 1,000,000 distinct CDR3 sequences, under 40% of them singletons. The CDR3 totals 12 residues. V dropped 11 bases and J dropped 6 bases, with 15 bases sitting between them. Germline CDR1 MDHEN, CDR2 SYDVKM. The genes are TRBV28 and TRBJ2-3, with unresolved D. Sequenced: blood. This clonotype was sampled from a young man in good health. CDR3 sequence reads: CAGKVARDTQYF. CDR3 in DNA: TGTGCCGGCAAGGTAGCTCGGGATACGCAGTATTTT.